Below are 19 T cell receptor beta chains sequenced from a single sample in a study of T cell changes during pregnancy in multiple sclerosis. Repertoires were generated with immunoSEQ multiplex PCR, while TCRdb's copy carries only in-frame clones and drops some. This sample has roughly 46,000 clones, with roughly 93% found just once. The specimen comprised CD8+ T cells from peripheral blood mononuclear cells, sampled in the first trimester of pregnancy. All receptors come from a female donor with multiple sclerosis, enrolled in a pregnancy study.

The CDR3 coding sequence is TGTGCCAGCAGTTACCCGGACAATACGCAGTATTTT. This encodes CASSYPDNTQYF. The chain combines TRBV6-6 with TRBJ2-3, with a tentative D call TRBD1 (5 bases). The CDR3 is made up of 12 amino acids. Germline V lookup: CDR1 MNHNY, CDR2 SVGAGI (reference sequence). Deletions cut 2 bases from V and 7 bases from J, with 7 bases between.

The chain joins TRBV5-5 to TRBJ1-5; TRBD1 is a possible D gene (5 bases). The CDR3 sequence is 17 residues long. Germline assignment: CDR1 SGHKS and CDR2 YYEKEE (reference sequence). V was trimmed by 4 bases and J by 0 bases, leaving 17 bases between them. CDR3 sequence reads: CASSPDSAPYSNQPQHF. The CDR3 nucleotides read TGTGCCAGCAGCCCCGACAGTGCCCCTTATAGCAATCAGCCCCAGCATTTT.

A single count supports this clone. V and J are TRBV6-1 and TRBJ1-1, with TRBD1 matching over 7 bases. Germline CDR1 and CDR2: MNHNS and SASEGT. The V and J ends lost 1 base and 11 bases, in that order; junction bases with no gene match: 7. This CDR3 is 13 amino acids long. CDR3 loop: CASSEGQGIEAFF. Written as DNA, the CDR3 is TGTGCCAGCAGTGAAGGACAGGGAATCGAGGCTTTCTTT.

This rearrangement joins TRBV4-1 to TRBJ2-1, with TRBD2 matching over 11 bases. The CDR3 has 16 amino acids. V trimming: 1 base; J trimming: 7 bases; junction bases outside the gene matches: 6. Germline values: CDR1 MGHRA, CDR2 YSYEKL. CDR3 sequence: CASSQVNSGGANEQFF. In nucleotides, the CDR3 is TGCGCCAGCAGCCAAGTTAATAGCGGGGGGGCGAATGAGCAGTTCTTC.

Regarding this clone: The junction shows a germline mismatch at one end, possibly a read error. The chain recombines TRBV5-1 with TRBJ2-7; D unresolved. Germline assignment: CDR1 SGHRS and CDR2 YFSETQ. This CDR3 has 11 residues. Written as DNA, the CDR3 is TGCGCCAGCAGCTCCTCCCACGAGCAGTACTTC. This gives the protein CASSSSHEQYF.

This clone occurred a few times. CDR3 DNA: TGCGCCAGCAGCCAATTTGGACTAGCGGGAACCCATGAGCAGTTCTTC. Protein: CASSQFGLAGTHEQFF. V is TRBV4-1 and J is TRBJ2-1; 12 bases map to TRBD2. This CDR3 has 16 residues. Germline V gene data show CDR1 as MGHRA and CDR2 as YSYEKL. V gave up 2 bases and J gave up 8 bases; unmatched junction bases: 7.

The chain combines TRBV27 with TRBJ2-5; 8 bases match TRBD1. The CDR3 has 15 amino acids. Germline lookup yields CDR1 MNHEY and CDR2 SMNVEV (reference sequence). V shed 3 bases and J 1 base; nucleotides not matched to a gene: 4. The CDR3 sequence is CASSFWTGSQETQYF. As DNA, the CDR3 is TGTGCCAGCAGTTTCTGGACAGGGTCCCAAGAGACCCAGTACTTC.

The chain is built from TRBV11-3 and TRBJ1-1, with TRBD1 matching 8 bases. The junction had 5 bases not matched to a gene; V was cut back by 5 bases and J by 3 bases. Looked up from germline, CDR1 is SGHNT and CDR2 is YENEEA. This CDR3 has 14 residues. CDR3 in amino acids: CASSQTGAHTEAFF. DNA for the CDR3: TGTGCCAGCAGCCAGACAGGGGCGCACACTGAAGCTTTCTTT.

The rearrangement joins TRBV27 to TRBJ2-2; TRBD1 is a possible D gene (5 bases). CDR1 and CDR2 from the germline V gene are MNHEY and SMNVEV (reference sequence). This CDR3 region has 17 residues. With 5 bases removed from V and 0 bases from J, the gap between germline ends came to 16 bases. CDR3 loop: CASSLQRQRTNTGELFF. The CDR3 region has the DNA TGTGCCAGCAGTCTACAAAGACAGAGAACGAACACCGGGGAGCTGTTTTTT.

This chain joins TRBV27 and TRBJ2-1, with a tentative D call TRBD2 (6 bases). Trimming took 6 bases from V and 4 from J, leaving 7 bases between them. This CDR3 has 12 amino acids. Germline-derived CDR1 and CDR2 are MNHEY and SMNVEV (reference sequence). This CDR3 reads CASRGGYNEQFF. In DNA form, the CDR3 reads TGTGCCAGCAGAGGAGGGTACAATGAGCAGTTCTTC.

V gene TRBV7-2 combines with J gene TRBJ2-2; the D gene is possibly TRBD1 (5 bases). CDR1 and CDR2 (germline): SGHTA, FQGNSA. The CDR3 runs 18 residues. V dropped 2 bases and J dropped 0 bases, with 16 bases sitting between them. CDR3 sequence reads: CASSLHVGLVSNTGELFF. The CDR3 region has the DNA TGTGCCAGCAGCTTACATGTGGGGCTAGTTTCGAACACCGGGGAGCTGTTTTTT.

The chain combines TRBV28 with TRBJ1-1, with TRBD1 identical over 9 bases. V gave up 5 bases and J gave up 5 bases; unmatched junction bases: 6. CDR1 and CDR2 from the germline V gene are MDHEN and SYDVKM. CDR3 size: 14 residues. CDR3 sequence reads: CASSMNRGRTEAFF. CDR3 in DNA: TGTGCCAGCAGTATGAACAGGGGGCGGACTGAAGCTTTCTTT.

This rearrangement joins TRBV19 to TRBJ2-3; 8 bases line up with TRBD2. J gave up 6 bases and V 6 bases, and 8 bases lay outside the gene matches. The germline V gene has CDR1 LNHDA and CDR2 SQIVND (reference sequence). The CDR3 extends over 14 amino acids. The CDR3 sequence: CASRTSVRADTQYF. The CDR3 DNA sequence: TGTGCCAGTAGGACTAGCGTACGGGCTGATACGCAGTATTTT.

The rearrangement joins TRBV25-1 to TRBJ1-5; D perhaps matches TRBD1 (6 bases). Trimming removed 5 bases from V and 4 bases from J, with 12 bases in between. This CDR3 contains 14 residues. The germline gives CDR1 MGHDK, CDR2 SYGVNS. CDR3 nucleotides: TGTGCCAGCAGTCCGAGGGGACAAAATCAGCCCCAGCATTTT. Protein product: CASSPRGQNQPQHF.

CDR3 sequence (DNA): TGTGCCAGCAGCTTGGGACAGGGAAACACCGGGGAGCTGTTTTTT. Encoded protein: CASSLGQGNTGELFF. The chain carries TRBV7-3 and TRBJ2-2; TRBD1 matches 9 bases. Germline assignment: CDR1 SGHTA and CDR2 FQGTGA. The J segment lost 2 bases and the V segment lost 3 bases, leaving 1 base of the junction unmatched. CDR3 size: 15 residues.

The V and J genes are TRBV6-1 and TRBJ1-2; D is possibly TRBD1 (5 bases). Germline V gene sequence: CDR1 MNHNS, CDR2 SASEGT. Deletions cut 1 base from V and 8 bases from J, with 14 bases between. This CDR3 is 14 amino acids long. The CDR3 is CASSEGRGLRGYTF. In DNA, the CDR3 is TGTGCCAGCAGTGAAGGGAGGGGTTTACGGGGCTACACCTTC.

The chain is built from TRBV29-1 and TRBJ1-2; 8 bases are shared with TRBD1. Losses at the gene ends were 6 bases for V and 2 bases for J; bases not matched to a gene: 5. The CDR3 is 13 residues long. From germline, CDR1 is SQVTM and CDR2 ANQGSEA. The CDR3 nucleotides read TGCAGCGTGAGACAGGGGCAGAACTATGGCTACACCTTC. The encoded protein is CSVRQGQNYGYTF. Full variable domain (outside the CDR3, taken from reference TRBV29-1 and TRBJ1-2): SAVISQKPSRDICQRGTSLTIQCQVDSQVTMMFWYRQQPGQSLTLIATANQGSEATYESGFVIDKFPISRPNLTFSTLTVSNMSPEDSSIYLCSVRQGQNYGYTFGSGTRLTVV.

The CDR3 spells CASSEARQGARPQHF. The CDR3 nucleotides are TGTGCCAGCAGTGAAGCCCGGCAGGGGGCGCGGCCCCAGCATTTT. The chain is built from TRBV6-1 and TRBJ1-5; the match to TRBD1 covers 8 bases. With V trimmed by 0 bases and J by 9 bases, 7 bases remained unmatched. This CDR3 is built from 15 residues. In germline, CDR1 is MNHNS, CDR2 SASEGT.

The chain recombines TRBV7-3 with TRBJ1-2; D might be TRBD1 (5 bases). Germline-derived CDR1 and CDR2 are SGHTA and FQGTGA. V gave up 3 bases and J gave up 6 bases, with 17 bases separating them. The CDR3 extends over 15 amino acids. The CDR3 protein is CASSFGRGDLNGYTF. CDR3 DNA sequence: TGTGCCAGCAGCTTTGGTAGAGGGGACTTGAATGGCTACACCTTC.